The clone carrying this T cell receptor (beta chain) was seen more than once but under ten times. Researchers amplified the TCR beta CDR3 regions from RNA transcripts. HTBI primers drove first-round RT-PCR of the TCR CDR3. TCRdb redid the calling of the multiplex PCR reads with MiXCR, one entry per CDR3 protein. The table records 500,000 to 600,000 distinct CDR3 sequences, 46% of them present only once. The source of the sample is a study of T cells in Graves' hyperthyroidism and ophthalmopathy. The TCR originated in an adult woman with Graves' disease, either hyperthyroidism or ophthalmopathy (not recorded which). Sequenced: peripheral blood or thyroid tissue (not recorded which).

The CDR3, as DNA: TGTGCCATCAGTGAGCCGGGATACCAAGAGACCCAGTACTTC. It codes for CAISEPGYQETQYF. V is TRBV10-3 and J is TRBJ2-5; a weak D match, TRBD2 (5 bases). Per germline, CDR1 ENHRY and CDR2 SYGVKD. The CDR3 contains 14 residues. Trimming took off 2 bases at V and 0 bases at J, with 7 bases between the two ends.